The 19 T cell receptor beta chains in this list originate from one sample, sequenced in a study of spatial heterogeneity in lung cancer. Via MiXCR, TCRdb re-called the 5' RACE reads, giving one row per CDR3 protein. Of several thousand distinct CDR3 sequences in the sample, roughly 8.2% are singletons; the top ten hold 25% to 30%. No antigens are known for them. Broader study findings: Counts that tracked tumor mutation counts were those of expanded intratumoral alpha and beta TCRs.

As to time point: sample taken at primary tumor resection. The material sequenced was lung tumor tissue, taken at surgery. Receptors originate from a female donor with early-stage non-small cell lung cancer.

In this sample, this clonotype is medium-sized. Little can be read into the size of this beta chain, an off-target read in a library designed for alpha chains. The V call is TRBV10-2, the J call TRBJ2-1; 12 bases are a match to TRBD2. The length of the CDR3 is 15 residues. The germline V gene has CDR1 WSHSY and CDR2 SAAADI. V shed 8 bases and J 0 bases; nucleotides not matched to a gene: 2. In DNA form, the CDR3 reads TGCGCCAGCCGGACTAGCGGGATCTCCTACAATGAGCAGTTCTTC. Protein: CASRTSGISYNEQFF.

This clonotype was seen ten or more times. Since the library was made to target alpha chains, this beta chain is a stray read and its abundance is not meaningful. The rearrangement links TRBV6-2 or TRBV6-3 to TRBJ2-7; the D gene could be TRBD1 or TRBD2 (6 bases each). The germline V and J ends were trimmed by 6 bases and 3 bases, with 12 bases remaining between them. The CDR3 is 13 amino acids. CDR1 MNHEY and CDR2 SVGEGT come from the germline V gene. CDR3 DNA: TGTGCCAGCAGCAGACTAGGGGGCTACGAGCAGTACTTC. Amino acids: CASSRLGGYEQYF.

In its sample, this clonotype was seen many times. A library prepared for alpha chains yielded this beta chain as an off-target read; its size is of little meaning. This sequence joins TRBV7-9 and TRBJ1-4, with D unresolved. CDR3 length: 11 residues. Trimming cost V 11 bases and J 8 bases, with 12 bases left between them. Germline V lookup: CDR1 SEHNR, CDR2 FQNEAQ (reference sequence). The CDR3: CAGGVGEKLFF. The CDR3 bases are TGTGCCGGCGGGGTAGGCGAAAAACTGTTTTTT.

Comment on this clonotype: This beta chain appears as a stray read in a library generated for alpha chains; its size is not informative. The V gene is TRBV7-8, the J gene TRBJ2-3; D gene unclear. This CDR3 spans 14 amino acids. The V gene lost 2 bases and the J gene lost 6 bases, with 12 bases spanning the gap. Germline-derived CDR1 and CDR2 are SGHVS and FQNEAQ. This CDR3 is CASSLSCRRDTQYF. Here the CDR3 DNA reads TGTGCCAGCAGCTTATCGTGCCGACGGGATACGCAGTATTTT.

In its sample, this clonotype was seen many times. Little can be read into the size of this beta chain, an off-target read in a library designed for alpha chains. DNA for the CDR3: TGTGCCAGCAGTACGGGGCCGAACACTGAAGCTTTCTTT. Its translation: CASSTGPNTEAFF. This rearrangement joins TRBV2 to TRBJ1-1, with TRBD1 as a possible D gene (5 bases). V gave up 5 bases and J gave up 1 base, with 8 bases separating them. Per germline, CDR1 SNHLY and CDR2 FYNNEI. The CDR3 sequence is 13 residues long.

This clonotype was seen at least ten times. For a library built for alpha chains, this beta chain is a stray read; little rests on its size. The chain has TRBV29-1 and TRBJ1-2; D remains ambiguous. Trimming pared 6 bases from V and 0 bases from J, leaving 8 bases between. Germline V gene lookup returns CDR1 SQVTM and CDR2 ANQGSEA. This CDR3 is 12 amino acids long. CDR3 residues: CSVGISNYGYTF. The CDR3 coding sequence is TGCAGCGTGGGTATCTCTAACTATGGCTACACCTTC.

This clonotype was counted ten times or more. Being off target in a library aimed at alpha chains, this beta chain has a size of little meaning. The chain is built from TRBV5-4 and TRBJ2-7; the D is unclear. V shed 0 bases and J shed 0 bases, with 7 bases lying between them. Germline CDR1 SGHNT, CDR2 YYREEE (reference sequence). The CDR3 loop spans 14 amino acids. CDR3 DNA: TGTGCCAGCAGCTTGGGCAGCAGCTCCTACGAGCAGTACTTC. It translates to CASSLGSSSYEQYF.

This clonotype was seen many times. This beta chain is an unintended read in a library built for alpha chains; its size means little. The CDR3 is CSARDNIGETQYF. The CDR3 nucleotides are TGCAGTGCTAGAGATAATATTGGGGAGACCCAGTACTTC. The rearrangement uses TRBV20-1 and TRBJ2-5, with D unclear. The CDR3 is made up of 13 amino acids. Germline V gene data show CDR1 as DFQATT and CDR2 as SNEGSKA (reference sequence). V dropped 0 bases and J dropped 5 bases, with 10 bases sitting between them.

This clonotype was counted at least ten times. This beta chain lies outside the target of a library built for alpha chains; its clone size means little. This sequence joins TRBV20-1 and TRBJ2-1; D is perhaps TRBD2 (6 bases). With 2 bases removed from V and 2 bases from J, the gap between germline ends came to 7 bases. Germline V CDR1 and CDR2: DFQATT, SNEGSKA (reference sequence). This CDR3 spans 13 amino acids. CDR3 residues: CSARPGAYNEQFF. The DNA for the CDR3 is TGCAGTGCTAGACCGGGGGCCTACAATGAGCAGTTCTTC.

This clonotype was seen ten or more times. Because this beta chain is a stray read in a library intended to capture alpha chains, its abundance should not be given much weight. CDR3: CANKGSAGGSYEQYF. The CDR3 region has the DNA TGTGCCAACAAGGGTTCGGCGGGAGGTTCCTACGAGCAGTACTTC. V gene TRBV27 combines with J gene TRBJ2-7; 8 bases map to TRBD2. With 10 bases clipped from V and 1 base from J, the junction kept 12 bases outside the gene matches. CDR1 is MNHEY and CDR2 is SMNVEV in the germline V gene (reference sequence). The CDR3 loop spans 15 amino acids.

This clonotype has a count of ten or more. This beta chain turned up in a library designed for alpha chains; as an off-target read, its abundance says little. The chain uses TRBV3-1 and TRBJ1-2; tentative D call: TRBD1 (6 bases). Deletions cut 5 bases from V and 2 bases from J, with 9 bases between. The V gene's germline CDR1 is LGHDT and CDR2 YNNKEL (reference sequence). This CDR3 has 13 amino acids. The CDR3 nucleotides read TGTGCCAGCAGCTGGGACAAAAACTATGGCTACACCTTC. This translates into CASSWDKNYGYTF.

This clonotype showed up many times. For a library built for alpha chains, this beta chain is a stray read; little rests on its size. The rearrangement links TRBV2 to TRBJ1-4, with D possibly matching TRBD1 (6 bases). The ends were cut back, 4 bases at V and 8 bases at J, with 11 bases in the middle. Germline V gives CDR1 SNHLY, CDR2 FYNNEI. This CDR3 comprises 13 residues. CDR3 residues: CASSGQDREKLFF. Written as DNA, the CDR3 is TGTGCCAGCAGTGGACAGGACCGCGAAAAACTGTTTTTT.

This clonotype was seen many times. This beta chain slipped into a library made for alpha chains as a stray read, so its size is not meaningful. The chain combines TRBV7-8 with TRBJ1-1; no firm D call. CDR3 size: 16 residues. V lost 4 bases to trimming and J lost 4 bases, with 19 bases between them. Per germline, CDR1 SGHVS and CDR2 FQNEAQ. The DNA for the CDR3 is TGTGCCAGCAGCTCCCGCCGGGTGGGAGGTGGCACTGAAGCTTTCTTT. Translating gives CASSSRRVGGGTEAFF.

By sample share, this clonotype is medium-sized. As an off-target read in a library built for alpha chains, this beta chain has a frequency of little significance. The chain is built from TRBV29-1 and TRBJ1-5, with a tentative D call TRBD1 (5 bases). Germline V gene sequence: CDR1 SQVTM, CDR2 ANQGSEA. The CDR3 sequence is 12 residues long. V shed 4 bases and J shed 1 base, with 5 bases lying between them. The CDR3 sequence is CSVGGSNQPQHF. CDR3 bases: TGCAGCGTTGGGGGGAGCAATCAGCCCCAGCATTTT.

This clonotype has ten or more counts. Since the library was made to target alpha chains, this beta chain is a stray read and its abundance is not meaningful. The chain is built from TRBV20-1 and TRBJ2-1, with TRBD2 identical over 9 bases. CDR1 is DFQATT, CDR2 SNEGSKA, per germline (reference sequence). This CDR3 has 14 amino acids. Trimming at V came to 0 bases and at J to 8 bases, leaving 5 bases not matched to a gene. The DNA for the CDR3 is TGCAGTGCTAGAGAGATAGCGGGAGTCCATGAGCAGTTCTTC. This codes for CSAREIAGVHEQFF.

This clonotype was recorded at least ten times. As an off-target read in a library built for alpha chains, this beta chain has a frequency of little significance. The chain joins TRBV7-2 to TRBJ2-1; unclear D gene. Germline V gene sequence: CDR1 SGHTA, CDR2 FQGNSA. The CDR3 consists of 13 residues. V gave up 4 bases and J gave up 4 bases, with 8 bases separating them. CDR3 in amino acids: CASSSKLYNEQFF. CDR3 coding DNA: TGTGCCAGCAGCTCGAAGTTGTACAATGAGCAGTTCTTC.

Sample share makes this clonotype medium-sized. This beta chain is a stray sequence in a library constructed for alpha chains; its clone size is not meaningful. The chain uses TRBV7-9 and TRBJ1-6; D is possibly TRBD1 (5 bases). CDR1 is SEHNR, CDR2 FQNEAQ, per germline (reference sequence). Trimming took 3 bases from V and 6 from J, leaving 9 bases between them. The CDR3 covers 14 residues. The CDR3 DNA follows: TGTGCCAGCAGCTTGGCAGGGAGTAATTCACCCCTCCACTTT. Translated, it gives CASSLAGSNSPLHF.

This clonotype was counted many times. This beta chain is off target for a library built for alpha chains, so its abundance means little. CDR3 protein: CASTNPWGHTGELFF. The CDR3 DNA reads TGTGCCAGCACCAATCCGTGGGGTCACACCGGGGAGCTGTTTTTT. J is TRBJ2-2 and V is TRBV28; D gene ambiguous. Germline CDR1 reads MDHEN; CDR2 reads SYDVKM. The CDR3 runs to 15 residues. Between the trimmed V and J ends, which lost 7 bases and 3 bases, there was a span of 15 bases.

By sample share, this clonotype is medium-sized (0.01 to 0.1%). Since it is a stray read in a library aimed at alpha chains, this beta chain has a size that is not meaningful. The chain is built from TRBV5-1 and TRBJ2-1; D perhaps matches TRBD2 (6 bases). There are 14 residues in the CDR3. Trimming cost V 6 bases and J 0 bases, with 10 bases left between them. Per the germline V gene, CDR1 is SGHRS and CDR2 is YFSETQ. For the CDR3, the DNA is TGCGCCAGCAAAGGCGGGAACTCCTACAATGAGCAGTTCTTC. As protein: CASKGGNSYNEQFF.